These 10 T cell receptor beta chains originate from one sample sequenced in a study of type 1 regulatory T cells. Study-level findings and limits: Type 1 regulatory T cells had a more restricted TCR repertoire than non-type 1 regulatory T cells.

TCRdb called the reads again in MiXCR, with one record for every CDR3 protein. This table holds approximately 77,000 distinct CDR3 sequences, less than 25% found once. Their antigens remain unidentified. The sequencing sample was made of cultured type 1 regulatory T (Tr1) cells, either the whole culture or a sorted fraction (not recorded which). All receptors come from a human donor in good health.

V is TRBV5-1 and J is TRBJ2-3, with 8 bases matching TRBD2. After removal of 0 bases from V and 0 bases from J, the junction contained 9 bases not matched to a gene. This CDR3 contains 18 residues. Germline CDR1 and CDR2: SGHRS and YFSETQ. In DNA form, the CDR3 reads TGCGCCAGCAGCTTGGGCGTCCAGGCTAGCGGGAGCACAGATACGCAGTATTTT. Translating gives CASSLGVQASGSTDTQYF.

The chain has TRBV7-9 and TRBJ2-5; no definite D call. V was pared by 2 bases and J by 4 bases, with 5 bases between. In germline, CDR1 is SEHNR, CDR2 FQNEAQ (reference sequence). The CDR3 length is 12 residues. The CDR3 nucleotides read TGTGCCAGCAGCTTAAGTTCAGAGACCCAGTACTTC. Encoded protein: CASSLSSETQYF.

The rearrangement uses TRBV9 and TRBJ2-5; 11 nucleotides match TRBD2. This CDR3 contains 16 residues. Germline-derived CDR1 and CDR2 are SGDLS and YYNGEE. Losses at the gene ends were 2 bases for V and 1 base for J; bases not matched to a gene: 4. This CDR3 is CASSVGTSGAQETQYF. CDR3 DNA: TGTGCCAGCAGCGTCGGGACTAGCGGTGCCCAAGAGACCCAGTACTTC.

This clonotype was found a few times. V gene TRBV20-1 combines with J gene TRBJ1-2; a possible D gene is TRBD1 (6 bases). The germline V gene has CDR1 DFQATT and CDR2 SNEGSKA (reference sequence). There are 14 residues in the CDR3. The ends were cut back, 0 bases at V and 5 bases at J, with 13 bases in the middle. Here the CDR3 DNA reads TGCAGTGCTAGAGACCAGACAGGATGGTATGGCTACACCTTC. Amino acid sequence: CSARDQTGWYGYTF.

The chain joins TRBV18 to TRBJ2-1, with 8 positions matching TRBD2. V was pared by 2 bases and J by 7 bases, with 13 bases of the junction left unmatched. CDR3 length equals 17 residues. Germline CDR1 and CDR2: KGHSH and LQKENI. DNA of the CDR3: TGTGCCAGCTCACCATTTAGCGGGGAAGGACGAGGGAATGAGCAGTTCTTC. This codes for CASSPFSGEGRGNEQFF.

The V call is TRBV12-3 or TRBV12-4, the J call TRBJ2-7; 11 bases map to TRBD1. The CDR3 runs to 14 residues. Trimming cost V 6 bases and J 2 bases; bases outside gene matches: 3. CDR3 in amino acids: CASSKGQGAYEQYF. The CDR3 DNA reads TGTGCCAGCAGCAAGGGACAGGGGGCCTACGAGCAGTACTTC.

The chain is built from TRBV20-1 and TRBJ2-5; weak D call: TRBD1 (6 bases). This CDR3 spans 13 amino acids. CDR1 and CDR2 from the germline V gene are DFQATT and SNEGSKA (reference sequence). With 5 bases removed from V and 5 bases from J, the gap between germline ends came to 15 bases. The CDR3 spells CSAYRVGWETQYF. The CDR3 bases are TGCAGTGCTTACAGGGTGGGGTGGGAGACCCAGTACTTC.

The rearrangement joins TRBV18 to TRBJ1-1; tentative D call: TRBD1 (6 bases). There are 12 residues in the CDR3. Germline CDR1 is KGHSH and CDR2 is LQKENI. With 3 bases removed from V and 11 bases from J, the gap between germline ends came to 13 bases. Written as DNA, the CDR3 is TGTGCCAGCTCACCTGAGAACAGGGAGGCTTTCTTT. This translates into CASSPENREAFF.

This clonotype was seen many times. This chain connects TRBV6-1 to TRBJ2-1; the D is unclear. The CDR3 length is 17 residues. Trimming removed 3 bases at V and 4 bases at J, with 19 bases between. Per the germline V gene, CDR1 is MNHNS and CDR2 is SASEGT. The CDR3 here is CASSDLLGATPYNEQFF. As DNA, the CDR3 is TGTGCCAGCAGTGATTTGTTAGGAGCGACACCTTACAATGAGCAGTTCTTC.

The CDR3 bases are TGCAGTGCTAGGGAATTGACAGGGGGCACTGAAGCTTTCTTT. Translation: CSARELTGGTEAFF. V and J are TRBV20-1 and TRBJ1-1; 9 bases line up with TRBD1. This CDR3 is built from 14 residues. J gave up 4 bases and V 3 bases, and 6 bases lay outside the gene matches. Germline V gene sequence: CDR1 DFQATT, CDR2 SNEGSKA (reference sequence).